This TCR beta chain was sequenced in a study of shared clonotypes between healthy human individuals. The study's findings and limits: Only blood samples were collected, and tissue repertoires likely differ.

Using immunoSEQ multiplex PCR, the repertoire was profiled, and TCRdb retains in-frame clones only, with some absent. The sample contains around 340,000 clones, 73% of which appear only once. Remarks on this clone: Antigen unknown.

V lost 5 bases, J lost 4 bases, and 11 bases lay in between. The length of the CDR3 is 13 residues. Germline V gives CDR1 SGHVS, CDR2 FQNEAQ. Sequencing was done on a sample of memory CD4+ T cells sorted from blood. Sample subset: CD45RA-negative fraction. This chain connects TRBV7-8 to TRBJ1-2; unclear D gene. The receptor was derived from a young man in good health. CDR3 loop: CASSQGTAYGYTF. The CDR3, as DNA: TGTGCCAGCAGCCAAGGAACTGCCTATGGCTACACCTTC.